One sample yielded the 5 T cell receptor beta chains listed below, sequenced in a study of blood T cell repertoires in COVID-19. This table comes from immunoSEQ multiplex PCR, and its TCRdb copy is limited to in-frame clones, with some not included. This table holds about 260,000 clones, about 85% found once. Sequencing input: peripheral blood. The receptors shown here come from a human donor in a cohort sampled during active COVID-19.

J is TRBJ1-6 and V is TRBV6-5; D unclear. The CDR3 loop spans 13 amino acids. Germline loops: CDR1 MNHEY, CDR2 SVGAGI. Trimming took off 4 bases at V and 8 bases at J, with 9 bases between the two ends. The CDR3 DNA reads TGTGCCAGCAGTTTTAAACGGGATTCACCCCTCCACTTT. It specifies CASSFKRDSPLHF.

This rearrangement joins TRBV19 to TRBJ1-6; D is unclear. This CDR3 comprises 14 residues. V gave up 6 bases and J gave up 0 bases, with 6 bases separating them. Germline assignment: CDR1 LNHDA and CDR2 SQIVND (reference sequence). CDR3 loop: CASRVSSYNSPLHF. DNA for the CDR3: TGTGCCAGTAGGGTGAGCTCCTATAATTCACCCCTCCACTTT.

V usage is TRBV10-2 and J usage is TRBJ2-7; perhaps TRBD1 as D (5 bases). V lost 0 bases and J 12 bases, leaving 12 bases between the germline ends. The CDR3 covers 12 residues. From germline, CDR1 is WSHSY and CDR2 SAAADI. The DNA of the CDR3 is TGCGCCAGCAGTGAGTCGAGACAGCCGATGTACTTC. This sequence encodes CASSESRQPMYF.

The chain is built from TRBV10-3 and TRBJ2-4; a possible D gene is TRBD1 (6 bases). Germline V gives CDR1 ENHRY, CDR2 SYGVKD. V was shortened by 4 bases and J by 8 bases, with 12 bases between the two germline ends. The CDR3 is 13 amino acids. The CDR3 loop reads CAISAQGRDIQYF. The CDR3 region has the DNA TGTGCCATCAGTGCCCAGGGGAGAGACATTCAGTACTTC.

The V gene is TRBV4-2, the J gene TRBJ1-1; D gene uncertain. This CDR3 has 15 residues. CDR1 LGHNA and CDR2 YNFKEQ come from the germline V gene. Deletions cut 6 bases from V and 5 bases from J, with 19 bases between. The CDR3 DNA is TGTGCCAGCAGGGCAAGGGAGGGATATGGGACTGAAGCTTTCTTT. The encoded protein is CASRAREGYGTEAFF.